This entry is about one T cell receptor (beta chain). The CDR3 runs 15 residues. Trimming cost V 0 bases and J 2 bases, with 9 bases left between them. Germline-derived CDR1 and CDR2 are MNHEY and SVGAGI. The source of the sample is a study of blood T cell repertoires in COVID-19. Study as a whole: Acute-phase and convalescent COVID-19 samples originated in the United States, Italy and Spain. T cells, B-cell-depleted T cells, or PBMCs supplied cDNA or gDNA.

Seattle patients were enrolled during active infection and followed longitudinally. Authors' analysis steps: Counts of nucleated cells, estimated from reference gene primer amplification, were obtained. Assay used: immunoSEQ multiplex PCR; TCRdb lists only in-frame clones, some missing. V and J calls and clone size follow that table, whereas D and trimming were derived from the DNA. The sample yields approximately 210,000 clones, just under 85% seen once. This chain joins TRBV6-5 and TRBJ2-3; a weak D match, TRBD1 (5 bases). This clonotype originated in a man aged 55 to 70 with COVID-19, enrolled during active disease. The sample comprised peripheral blood. The CDR3 region is CASSYSDRFTDTQYF. The DNA of the CDR3 is TGTGCCAGCAGTTACTCTGACAGATTCACAGATACGCAGTATTTT.